These T cell receptor beta chains were read from a single sample in a study of T-cell reconstitution after alpha-beta-depleted transplantation in children. MiXCR was run by TCRdb on the PCR reads, yielding one entry per CDR3 protein. Of roughly 17,000 distinct CDR3 sequences in the sample, around an eighth were seen once. The input for sequencing was PBMCs, mostly from graft donor cells, taken 180 days after TCRalphabeta/CD19-depleted stem cell transplant. Receptors were obtained from a boy younger than two who had a stem cell transplant for Wiskott-Aldrich syndrome, so the T cells may come from the graft donor. Each CDR3 is given with its conserved first and last residue.

>TRBJ1-1|TRBV9
CASSVVRASTEAFF
>TRBJ2-2|TRBV19
CASTDRGGGTGELFF
>TRBJ2-1|TRBV11-3
CASSLEPNTYNEQFF
>TRBJ1-5|TRBV7-2
CASSLAGPNQPQHF
>TRBJ2-7|TRBV7-9
CASSLRAEYYEQYF
>TRBJ2-5|TRBV27
CASSFQGLQETQYF
>TRBJ2-5|TRBV20-1
CSARALSTSGSPVETQYF
>TRBJ2-7|TRBV12-3/TRBV12-4
CASSSRPLTPYEQYF
>TRBJ1-5|TRBV19
CASSLVGGANQPQHF
>TRBJ2-2|TRBV28
CASKRAGGPPGRELFF
>TRBJ1-1|TRBV20-1
CSARAFGFYTEAFF
>TRBJ2-2|TRBV5-1
CASSPNRGDTGELFF
>TRBJ2-1|TRBV20-1
CTIPSYNEQFF
>TRBJ1-1|TRBV25-1
CASSKLGTDTEAFF
>TRBJ2-3|TRBV6-6
CASSSATDTQYF
>TRBJ2-5|TRBV5-1
CASSGLAGGQETQYF
>TRBJ2-5|TRBV10-3
CAIRARGGETQYF
>TRBJ2-2|TRBV12-3/TRBV12-4
CASSLGKVGELFF
>TRBJ2-7|TRBV29-1
CSVGPLYSYEQYF
>TRBJ2-3|TRBV5-1
CASSLALQGRDTQYF
>TRBJ2-7|TRBV3-1
CASSLSGSSYEQYF
>TRBJ2-6|TRBV7-9
CASSIRTGANVLTF
>TRBJ2-3|TRBV25-1
CASKTLADTQYF
>TRBJ2-7|TRBV15
CATSRGAQTSYEQYF
>TRBJ1-1|TRBV7-9
CASSTPYGGTDTEAFF
>TRBJ1-1|TRBV5-1
CASSLAGSGTEAFF
>TRBJ1-6|TRBV2
CAGSRTDLYNSPLHF
>TRBJ2-5|TRBV4-2
CASSQDGGRWRETQYF
>TRBJ1-2|TRBV2
CASSEPNSLYGYTF
>TRBJ2-1|TRBV5-1
CASSLETSGRAYNEQFF
>TRBJ1-5|TRBV19
CASSMSQGNQPQHF
>TRBJ2-3|TRBV18
CASSLATSGGTDTQYF
>TRBJ2-1|TRBV12-3/TRBV12-4
CASSLKDSYNEQFF
>TRBJ2-4|TRBV7-2
CASSQNGQGVNSQYF
>TRBJ2-3|TRBV7-9
CASGVFADTQYF
>TRBJ2-1|TRBV6-2/TRBV6-3
CASSSPLAGVFSEQFF
>TRBJ2-1|TRBV9
CASSVGGDPTNEQFF
>TRBJ2-5|TRBV5-1
CASSSLASQETQYF
>TRBJ2-7|TRBV7-8
CASSSSGRWNYEQYF
>TRBJ2-3|TRBV7-9
CASSWDSITDTQYF
>TRBJ2-3|TRBV20-1
CSARDPWGISGDTQYF
>TRBJ2-3|TRBV7-8
CASSPSPGGAGTQYF
>TRBJ2-7|TRBV7-9
CASSPRQGWDEQYF
>TRBJ1-1|TRBV13
CASSLASGLPATEAFF
>TRBJ1-1|TRBV7-9
CASSHNPGRLNTEAFF
>TRBJ2-5|TRBV20-1
CSASGGPGRERTQYF